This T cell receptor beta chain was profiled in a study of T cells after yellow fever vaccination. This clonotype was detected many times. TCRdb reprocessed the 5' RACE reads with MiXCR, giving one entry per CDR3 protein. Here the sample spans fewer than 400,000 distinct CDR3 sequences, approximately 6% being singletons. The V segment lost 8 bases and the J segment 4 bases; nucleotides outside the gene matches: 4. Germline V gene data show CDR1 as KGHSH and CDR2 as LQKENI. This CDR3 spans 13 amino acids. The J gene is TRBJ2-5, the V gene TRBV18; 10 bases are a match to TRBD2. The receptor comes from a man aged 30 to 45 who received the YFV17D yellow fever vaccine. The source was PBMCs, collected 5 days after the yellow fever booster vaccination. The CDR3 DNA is TGTGCCAGCACCGGGACTAGCGTAGAGACCCAGTACTTC. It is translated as CASTGTSVETQYF.